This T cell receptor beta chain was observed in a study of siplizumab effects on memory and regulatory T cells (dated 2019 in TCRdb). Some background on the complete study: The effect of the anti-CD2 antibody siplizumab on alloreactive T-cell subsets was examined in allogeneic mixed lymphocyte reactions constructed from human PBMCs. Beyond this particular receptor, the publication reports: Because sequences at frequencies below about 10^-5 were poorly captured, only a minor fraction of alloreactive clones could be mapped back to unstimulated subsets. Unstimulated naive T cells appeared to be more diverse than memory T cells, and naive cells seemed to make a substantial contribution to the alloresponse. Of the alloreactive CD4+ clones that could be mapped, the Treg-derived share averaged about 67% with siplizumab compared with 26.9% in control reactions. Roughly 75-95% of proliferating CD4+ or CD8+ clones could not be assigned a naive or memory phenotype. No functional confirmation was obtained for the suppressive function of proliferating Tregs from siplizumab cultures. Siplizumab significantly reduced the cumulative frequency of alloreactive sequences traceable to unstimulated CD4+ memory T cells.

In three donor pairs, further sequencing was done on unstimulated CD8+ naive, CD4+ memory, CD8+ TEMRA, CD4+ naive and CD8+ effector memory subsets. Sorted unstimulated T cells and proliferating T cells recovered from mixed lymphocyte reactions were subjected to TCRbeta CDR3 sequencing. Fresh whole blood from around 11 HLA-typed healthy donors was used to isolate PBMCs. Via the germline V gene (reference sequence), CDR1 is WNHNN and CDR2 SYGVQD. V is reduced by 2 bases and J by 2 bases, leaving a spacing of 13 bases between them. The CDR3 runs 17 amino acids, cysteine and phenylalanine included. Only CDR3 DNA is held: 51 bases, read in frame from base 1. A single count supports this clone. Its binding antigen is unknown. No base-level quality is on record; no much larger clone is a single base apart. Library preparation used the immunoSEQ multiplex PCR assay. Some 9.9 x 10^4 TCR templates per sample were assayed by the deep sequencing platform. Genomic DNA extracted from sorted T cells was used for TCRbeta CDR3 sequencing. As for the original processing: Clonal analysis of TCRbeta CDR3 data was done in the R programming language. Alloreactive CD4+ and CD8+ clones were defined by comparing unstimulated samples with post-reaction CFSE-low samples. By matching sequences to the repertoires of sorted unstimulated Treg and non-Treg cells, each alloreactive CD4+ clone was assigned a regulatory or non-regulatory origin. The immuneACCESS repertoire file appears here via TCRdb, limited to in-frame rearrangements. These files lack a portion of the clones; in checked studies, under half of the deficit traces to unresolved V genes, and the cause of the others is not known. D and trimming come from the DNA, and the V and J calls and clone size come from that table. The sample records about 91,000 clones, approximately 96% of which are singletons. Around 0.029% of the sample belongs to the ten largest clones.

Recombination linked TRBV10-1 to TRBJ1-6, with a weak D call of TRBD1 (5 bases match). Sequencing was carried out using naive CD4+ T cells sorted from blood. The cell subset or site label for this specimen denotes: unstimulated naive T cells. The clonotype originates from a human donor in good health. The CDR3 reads CASSEEMGGTYNSPLHF. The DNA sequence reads TGCGCCAGCAGTGAGGAAATGGGGGGGACCTATAATTCACCCCTCCACTTT.